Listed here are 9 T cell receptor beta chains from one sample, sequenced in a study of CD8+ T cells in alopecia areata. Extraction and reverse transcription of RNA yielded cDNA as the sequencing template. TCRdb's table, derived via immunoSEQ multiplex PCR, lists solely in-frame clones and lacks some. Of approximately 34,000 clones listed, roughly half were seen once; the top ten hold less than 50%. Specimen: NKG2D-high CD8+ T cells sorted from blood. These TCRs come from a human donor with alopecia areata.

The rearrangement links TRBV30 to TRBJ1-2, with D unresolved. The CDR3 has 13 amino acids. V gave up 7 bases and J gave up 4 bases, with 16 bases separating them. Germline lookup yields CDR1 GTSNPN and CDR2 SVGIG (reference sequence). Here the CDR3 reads CASSGQEVYGYTF. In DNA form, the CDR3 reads TGTGCCTCGTCCGGGCAGGAGGTCTATGGCTACACCTTC.

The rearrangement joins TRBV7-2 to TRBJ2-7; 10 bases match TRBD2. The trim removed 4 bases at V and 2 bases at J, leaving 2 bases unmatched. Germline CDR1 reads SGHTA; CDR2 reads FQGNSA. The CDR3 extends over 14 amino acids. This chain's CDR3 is CASSYSGGTYEQYF. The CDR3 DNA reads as TGTGCCAGCAGCTATAGCGGGGGGACCTACGAGCAGTACTTC.

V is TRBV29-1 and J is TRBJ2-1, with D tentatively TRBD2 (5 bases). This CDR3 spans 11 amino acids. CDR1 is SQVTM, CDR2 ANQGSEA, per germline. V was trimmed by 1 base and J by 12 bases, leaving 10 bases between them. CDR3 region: CSVEGRRGQFF. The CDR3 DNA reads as TGCAGCGTTGAAGGGCGTCGGGGGCAGTTCTTC.

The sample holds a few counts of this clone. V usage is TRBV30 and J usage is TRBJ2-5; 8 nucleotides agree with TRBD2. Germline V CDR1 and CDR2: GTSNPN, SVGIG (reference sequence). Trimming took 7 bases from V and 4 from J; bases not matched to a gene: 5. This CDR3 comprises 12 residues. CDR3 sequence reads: CALLAATETQYF. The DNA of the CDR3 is TGTGCCTTACTAGCGGCTACAGAGACCCAGTACTTC.

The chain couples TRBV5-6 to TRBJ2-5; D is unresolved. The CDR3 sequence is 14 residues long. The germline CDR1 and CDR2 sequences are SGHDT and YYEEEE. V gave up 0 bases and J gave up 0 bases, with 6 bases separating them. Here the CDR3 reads CASSLAVYQETQYF. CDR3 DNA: TGTGCCAGCAGCTTGGCAGTTTACCAAGAGACCCAGTACTTC.

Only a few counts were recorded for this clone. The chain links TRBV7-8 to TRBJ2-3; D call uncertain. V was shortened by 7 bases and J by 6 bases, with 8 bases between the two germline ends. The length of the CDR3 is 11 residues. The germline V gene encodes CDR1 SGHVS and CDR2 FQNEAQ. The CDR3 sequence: CASTHGDTQYF. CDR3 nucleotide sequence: TGTGCCAGCACCCATGGGGATACGCAGTATTTT.

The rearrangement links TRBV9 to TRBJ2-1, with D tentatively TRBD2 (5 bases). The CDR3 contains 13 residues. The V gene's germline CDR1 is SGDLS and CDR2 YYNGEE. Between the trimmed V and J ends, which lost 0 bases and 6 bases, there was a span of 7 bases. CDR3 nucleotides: TGTGCCAGCAGCGTAGGGACTCCCAATGAGCAGTTCTTC. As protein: CASSVGTPNEQFF.

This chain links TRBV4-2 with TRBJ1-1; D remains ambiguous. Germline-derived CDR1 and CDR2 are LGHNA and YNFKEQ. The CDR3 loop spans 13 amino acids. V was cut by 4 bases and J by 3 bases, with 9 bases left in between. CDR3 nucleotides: TGTGCCAGCAGCCCGGGTGGGGACACTGAAGCTTTCTTT. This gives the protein CASSPGGDTEAFF.

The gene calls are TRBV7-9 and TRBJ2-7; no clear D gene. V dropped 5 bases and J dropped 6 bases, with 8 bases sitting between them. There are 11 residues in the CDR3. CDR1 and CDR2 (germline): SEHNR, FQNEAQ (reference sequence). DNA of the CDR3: TGTGCCAGCAGCCCTAAGGGCGAGCAGTACTTC. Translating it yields CASSPKGEQYF.